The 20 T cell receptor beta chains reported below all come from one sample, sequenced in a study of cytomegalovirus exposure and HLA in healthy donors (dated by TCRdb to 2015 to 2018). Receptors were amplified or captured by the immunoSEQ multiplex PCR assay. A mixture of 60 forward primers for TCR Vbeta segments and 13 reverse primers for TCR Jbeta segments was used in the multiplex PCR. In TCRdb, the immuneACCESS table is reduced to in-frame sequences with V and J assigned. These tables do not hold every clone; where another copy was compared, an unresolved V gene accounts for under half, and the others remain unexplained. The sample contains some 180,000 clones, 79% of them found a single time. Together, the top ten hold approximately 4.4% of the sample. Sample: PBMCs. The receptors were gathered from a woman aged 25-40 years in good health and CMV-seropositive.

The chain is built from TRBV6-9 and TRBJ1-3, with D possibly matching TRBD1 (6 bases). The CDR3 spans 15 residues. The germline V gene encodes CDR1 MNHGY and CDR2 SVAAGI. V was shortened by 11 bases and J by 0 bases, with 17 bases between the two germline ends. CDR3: CAGPNRDASGNTIYF. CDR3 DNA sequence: TGTGCCGGACCCAACAGGGACGCCTCTGGAAACACCATATATTTT.

This CDR3 reads CATTDSINQPQHF. In DNA, the CDR3 is TGTGCCACCACGGACAGCATCAATCAGCCCCAGCATTTT. This rearrangement joins TRBV19 to TRBJ1-5, with D possibly being TRBD1 (6 bases). The CDR3 is made up of 13 amino acids. V was trimmed by 10 bases and J by 3 bases, leaving 13 bases between them. Germline lookup yields CDR1 LNHDA and CDR2 SQIVND (reference sequence).

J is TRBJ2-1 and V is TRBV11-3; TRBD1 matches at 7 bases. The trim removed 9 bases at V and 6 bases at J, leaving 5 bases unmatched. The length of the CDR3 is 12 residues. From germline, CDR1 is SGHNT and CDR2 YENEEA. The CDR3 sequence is CASRDSINEQFF. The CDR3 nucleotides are TGTGCCAGTCGGGACAGTATCAATGAGCAGTTCTTC.

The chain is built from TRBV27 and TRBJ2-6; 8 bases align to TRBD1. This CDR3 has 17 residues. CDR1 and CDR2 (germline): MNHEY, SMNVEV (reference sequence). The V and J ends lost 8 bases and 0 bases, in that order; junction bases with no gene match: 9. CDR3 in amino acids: CASRDRGLSSGANVLTF. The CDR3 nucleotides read TGTGCCAGCCGTGACAGGGGCCTTAGCTCTGGGGCCAACGTCCTGACTTTC.

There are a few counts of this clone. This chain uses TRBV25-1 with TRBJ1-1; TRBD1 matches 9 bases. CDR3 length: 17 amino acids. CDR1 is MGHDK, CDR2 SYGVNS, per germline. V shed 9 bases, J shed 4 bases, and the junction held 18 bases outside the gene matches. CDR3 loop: CASPPPGQGKWGTEAFF. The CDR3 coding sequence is TGTGCCAGTCCCCCTCCGGGACAGGGAAAGTGGGGCACTGAAGCTTTCTTT.

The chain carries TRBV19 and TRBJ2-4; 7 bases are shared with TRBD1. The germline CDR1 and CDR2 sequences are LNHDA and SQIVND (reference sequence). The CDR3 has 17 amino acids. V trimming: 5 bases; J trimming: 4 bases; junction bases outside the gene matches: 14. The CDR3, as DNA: TGTGCCAGTAGTCCAACACAGGGGCCCCGCGAAAAAAACATTCAGTACTTC. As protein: CASSPTQGPREKNIQYF.

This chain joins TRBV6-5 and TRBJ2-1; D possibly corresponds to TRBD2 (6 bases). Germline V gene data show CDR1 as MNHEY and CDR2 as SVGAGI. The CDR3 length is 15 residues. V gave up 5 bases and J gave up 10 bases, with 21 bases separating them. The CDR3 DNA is TGTGCCAGCAGTCCAGTTAGTGAGCCCCGGGGGGAGCAGTTCTTC. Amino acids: CASSPVSEPRGEQFF.

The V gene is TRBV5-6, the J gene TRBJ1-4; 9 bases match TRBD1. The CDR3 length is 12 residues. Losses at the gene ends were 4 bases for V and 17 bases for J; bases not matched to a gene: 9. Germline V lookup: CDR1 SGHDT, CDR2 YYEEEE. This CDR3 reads CASSLSGTGTFF. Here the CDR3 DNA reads TGTGCCAGCAGCCTCTCCGGGACAGGGACCTTTTTT.

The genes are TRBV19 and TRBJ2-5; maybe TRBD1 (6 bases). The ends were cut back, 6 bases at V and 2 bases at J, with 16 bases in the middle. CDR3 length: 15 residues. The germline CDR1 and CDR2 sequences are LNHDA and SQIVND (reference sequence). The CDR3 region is CASRSDRGGQETQYF. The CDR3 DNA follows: TGTGCCAGTAGATCGGACAGAGGAGGACAAGAGACCCAGTACTTC.

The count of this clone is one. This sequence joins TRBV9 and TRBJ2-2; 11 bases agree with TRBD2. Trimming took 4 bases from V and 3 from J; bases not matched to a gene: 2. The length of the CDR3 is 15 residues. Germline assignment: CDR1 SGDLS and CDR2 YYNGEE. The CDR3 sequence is CASSTSGSDTGELFF. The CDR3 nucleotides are TGTGCCAGCAGCACTAGCGGGAGTGACACCGGGGAGCTGTTTTTT.

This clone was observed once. CDR3 bases: TGTGCCAGCAGTTTGACCGGGACTATCCAATACGAGCAGTACTTC. Amino acids: CASSLTGTIQYEQYF. The chain recombines TRBV27 with TRBJ2-7; 7 nucleotides line up with TRBD2. J was trimmed by 4 bases and V by 3 bases; bases with no gene match: 9. From germline, CDR1 is MNHEY and CDR2 SMNVEV (reference sequence). The CDR3 contains 15 residues.

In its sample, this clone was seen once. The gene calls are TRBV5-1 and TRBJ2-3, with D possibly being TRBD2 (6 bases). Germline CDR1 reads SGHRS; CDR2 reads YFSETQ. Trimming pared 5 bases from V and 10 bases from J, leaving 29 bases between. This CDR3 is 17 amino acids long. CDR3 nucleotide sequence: TGCGCCAGCAGTTCTACCGGGACTCCATACCTCCCACGTCCGCAGTATTTT. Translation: CASSSTGTPYLPRPQYF. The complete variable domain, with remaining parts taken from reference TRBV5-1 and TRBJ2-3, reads KAGVTQTPRYLIKTRGQQVTLSCSPISGHRSVSWYQQTPGQGLQFLFEYFSETQRNKGNFPGRFSGRQFSNSRSEMNVSTLELGDSALYLCASSSTGTPYLPRPQYFGPGTRLTVL.

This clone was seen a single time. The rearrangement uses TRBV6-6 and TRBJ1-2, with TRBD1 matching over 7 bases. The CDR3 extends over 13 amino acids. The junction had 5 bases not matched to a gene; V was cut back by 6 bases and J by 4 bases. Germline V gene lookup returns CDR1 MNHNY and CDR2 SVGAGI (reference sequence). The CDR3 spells CASSRQGLYGYTF. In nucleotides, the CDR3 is TGTGCCAGCAGCCGACAGGGTCTCTATGGCTACACCTTC.

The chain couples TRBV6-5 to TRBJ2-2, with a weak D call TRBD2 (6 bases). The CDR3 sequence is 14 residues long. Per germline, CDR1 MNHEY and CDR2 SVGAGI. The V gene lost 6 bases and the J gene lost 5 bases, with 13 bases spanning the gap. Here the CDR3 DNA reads TGTGCCAGCAGGGGAGGTCTTGAGACCGGGGAGCTGTTTTTT. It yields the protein CASRGGLETGELFF.

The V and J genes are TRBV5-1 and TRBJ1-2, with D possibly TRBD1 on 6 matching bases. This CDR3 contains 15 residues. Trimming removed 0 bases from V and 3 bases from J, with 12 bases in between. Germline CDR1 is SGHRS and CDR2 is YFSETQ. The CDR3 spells CASSLGGGVDYGYTF. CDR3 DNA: TGCGCCAGCAGCTTGGGGGGGGGCGTTGACTATGGCTACACCTTC.

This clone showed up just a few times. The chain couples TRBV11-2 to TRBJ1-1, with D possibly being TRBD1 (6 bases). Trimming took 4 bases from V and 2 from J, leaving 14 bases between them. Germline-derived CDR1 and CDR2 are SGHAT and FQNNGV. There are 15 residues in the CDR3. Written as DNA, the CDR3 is TGTGCCAGCAGCTCAAGTCGGGGGGCCAACACTGAAGCTTTCTTT. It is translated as CASSSSRGANTEAFF.

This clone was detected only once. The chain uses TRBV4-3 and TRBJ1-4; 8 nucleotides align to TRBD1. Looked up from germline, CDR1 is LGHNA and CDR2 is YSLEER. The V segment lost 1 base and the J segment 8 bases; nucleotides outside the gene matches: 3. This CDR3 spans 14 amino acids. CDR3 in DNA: TGCGCCAGCAGCCAAGGACAGGGGAGCGAAAAACTGTTTTTT. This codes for CASSQGQGSEKLFF.

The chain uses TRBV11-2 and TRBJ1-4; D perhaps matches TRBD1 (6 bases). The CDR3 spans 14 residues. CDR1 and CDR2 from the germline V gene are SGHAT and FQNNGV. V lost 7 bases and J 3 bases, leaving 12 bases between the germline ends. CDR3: CASNPGTPNEKLFF. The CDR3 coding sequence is TGTGCCAGCAACCCCGGGACACCTAATGAAAAACTGTTTTTT.

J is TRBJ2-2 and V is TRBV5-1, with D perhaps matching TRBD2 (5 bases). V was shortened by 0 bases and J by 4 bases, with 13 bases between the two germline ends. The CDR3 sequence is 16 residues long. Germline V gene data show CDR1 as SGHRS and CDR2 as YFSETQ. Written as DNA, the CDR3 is TGCGCCAGCAGCTTGGGCGGTTTGGGGAGCACCGGGGAGCTGTTTTTT. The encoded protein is CASSLGGLGSTGELFF.

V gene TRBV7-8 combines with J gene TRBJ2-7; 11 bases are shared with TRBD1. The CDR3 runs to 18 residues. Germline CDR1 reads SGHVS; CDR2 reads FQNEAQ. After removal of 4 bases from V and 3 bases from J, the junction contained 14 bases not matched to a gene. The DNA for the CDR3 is TGTGCCAGCAGCTCCTATCGGAGGGGGACAGGGGGTCGCTACGAGCAGTACTTC. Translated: CASSSYRRGTGGRYEQYF.